This TCR beta chain was recovered during a study of CXCR3-negative and CXCR3-positive naive CD8 T cells. Triplicate sorting captured about 300,000 cells each from every CD8+ T cell subset. TRB cDNA was prepared as libraries by UMI-labeled 5' RACE. TCRdb re-called the 5' RACE reads and gives one entry per CDR3 protein, without DNA. The sample holds 100,000 to 150,000 distinct CDR3 sequences. The sequencing input was naive CXCR3- CD8+ T cells from blood. Subset described: CD45RO-CCR7+CD27+CD95- naive CD8+ T cells lacking CXCR3 (TNR3-). The receptor comes from a human donor in good health. Some clones in this sample may be carry-over from other donors' samples.

The chain's CDR3 is CATSGRLTSSYNEQFF. V is TRBV15 and J is TRBJ2-1. Germline values: CDR1 LNHNV, CDR2 YYDKDF (reference sequence). The CDR3 loop spans 16 amino acids.